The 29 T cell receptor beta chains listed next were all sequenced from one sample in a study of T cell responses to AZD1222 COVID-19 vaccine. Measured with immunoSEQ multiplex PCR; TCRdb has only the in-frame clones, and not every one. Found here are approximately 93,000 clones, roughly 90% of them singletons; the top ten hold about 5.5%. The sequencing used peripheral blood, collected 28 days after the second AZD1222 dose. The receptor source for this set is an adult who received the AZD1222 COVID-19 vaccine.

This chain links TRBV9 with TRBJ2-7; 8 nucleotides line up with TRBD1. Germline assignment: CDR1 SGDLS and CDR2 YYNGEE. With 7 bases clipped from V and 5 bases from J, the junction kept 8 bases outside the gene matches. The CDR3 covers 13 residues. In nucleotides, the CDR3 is TGTGCCAGCGGATCGGACAGGGTCCACGAGCAGTACTTC. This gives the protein CASGSDRVHEQYF.

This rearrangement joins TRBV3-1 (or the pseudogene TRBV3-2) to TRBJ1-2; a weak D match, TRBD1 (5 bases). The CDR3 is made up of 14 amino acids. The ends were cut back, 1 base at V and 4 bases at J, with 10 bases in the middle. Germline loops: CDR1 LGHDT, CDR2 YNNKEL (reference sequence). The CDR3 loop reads CASSQGGQLYGYTF. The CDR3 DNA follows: TGTGCCAGCAGCCAAGGGGGCCAGCTCTATGGCTACACCTTC.

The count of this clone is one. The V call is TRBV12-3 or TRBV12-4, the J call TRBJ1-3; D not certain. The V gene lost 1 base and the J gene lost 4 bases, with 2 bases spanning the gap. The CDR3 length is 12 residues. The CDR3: CASSLGGNTIYF. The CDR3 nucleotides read TGTGCCAGCAGTTTAGGAGGAAACACCATATATTTT.

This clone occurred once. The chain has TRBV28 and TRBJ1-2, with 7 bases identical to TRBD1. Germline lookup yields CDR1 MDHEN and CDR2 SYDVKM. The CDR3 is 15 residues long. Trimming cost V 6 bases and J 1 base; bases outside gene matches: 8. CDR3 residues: CASRRARQGNYGYTF. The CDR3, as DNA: TGTGCCAGCAGACGCGCCCGACAGGGTAACTATGGCTACACCTTC.

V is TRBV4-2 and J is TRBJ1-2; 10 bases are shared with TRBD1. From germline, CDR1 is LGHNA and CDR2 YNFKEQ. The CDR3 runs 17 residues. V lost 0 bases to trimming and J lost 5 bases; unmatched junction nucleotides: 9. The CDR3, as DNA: TGTGCCAGCAGCCAAGAGGGGGCGGGGACAGGGGAATATGGCTACACCTTC. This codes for CASSQEGAGTGEYGYTF.

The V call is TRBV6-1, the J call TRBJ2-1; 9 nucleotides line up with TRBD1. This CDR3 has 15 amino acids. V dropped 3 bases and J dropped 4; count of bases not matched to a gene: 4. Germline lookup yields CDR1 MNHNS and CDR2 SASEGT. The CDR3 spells CASSEMGQGYNEQFF. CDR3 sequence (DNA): TGTGCCAGCAGTGAGATGGGACAGGGATACAATGAGCAGTTCTTC.

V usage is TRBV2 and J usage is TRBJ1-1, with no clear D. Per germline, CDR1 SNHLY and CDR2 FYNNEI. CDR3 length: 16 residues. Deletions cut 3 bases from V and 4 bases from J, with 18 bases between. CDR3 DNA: TGTGCCAGCAGTGAGGGGATGTTGGAGAAAAGCACTGAAGCTTTCTTT. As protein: CASSEGMLEKSTEAFF.

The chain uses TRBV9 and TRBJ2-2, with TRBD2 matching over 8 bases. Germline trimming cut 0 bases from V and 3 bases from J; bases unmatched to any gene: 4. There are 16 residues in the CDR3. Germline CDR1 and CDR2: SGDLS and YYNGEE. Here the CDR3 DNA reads TGTGCCAGCAGCGTAGTAAGCGGGGGTTACACCGGGGAGCTGTTTTTT. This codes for CASSVVSGGYTGELFF.

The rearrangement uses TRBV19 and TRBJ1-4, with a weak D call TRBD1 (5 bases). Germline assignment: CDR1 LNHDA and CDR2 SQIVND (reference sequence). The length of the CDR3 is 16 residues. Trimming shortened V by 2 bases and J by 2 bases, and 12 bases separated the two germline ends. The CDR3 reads CASSIPGDGTNEKLFF. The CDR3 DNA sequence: TGTGCCAGTAGTATACCGGGGGATGGGACTAATGAAAAACTGTTTTTT.

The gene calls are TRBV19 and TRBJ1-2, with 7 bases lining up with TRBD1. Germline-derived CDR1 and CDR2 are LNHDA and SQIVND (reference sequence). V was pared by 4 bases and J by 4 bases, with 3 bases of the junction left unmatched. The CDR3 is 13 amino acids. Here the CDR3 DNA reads TGTGCCAGTAGTAACCGGGACAGCTATGGCTACACCTTC. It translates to CASSNRDSYGYTF.

CDR3 protein: CASSPYHGAAYEQYF. The CDR3, as DNA: TGTGCCAGCAGCCCGTATCACGGGGCGGCCTACGAGCAGTACTTC. V usage is TRBV7-3 and J usage is TRBJ2-7; D may correspond to TRBD1 or TRBD2 (5 bases each). The CDR3 spans 15 residues. Germline-derived CDR1 and CDR2 are SGHTA and FQGTGA. Trimming removed 5 bases from V and 2 bases from J, with 16 bases in between.

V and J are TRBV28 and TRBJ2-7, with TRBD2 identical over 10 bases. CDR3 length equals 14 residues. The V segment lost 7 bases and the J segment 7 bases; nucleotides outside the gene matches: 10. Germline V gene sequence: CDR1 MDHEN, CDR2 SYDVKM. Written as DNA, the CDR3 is TGTGCCAGCATCGACCGGACTAGCGGAAGGGAGCAGTACTTC. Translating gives CASIDRTSGREQYF. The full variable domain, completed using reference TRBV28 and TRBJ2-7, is DVKVTQSSRYLVKRTGEKVFLECVQDMDHENMFWYRQDPGLGLRLIYFSYDVKMKEKGDIPEGYSVSREKKERFSLILESASTNQTSMYLCASIDRTSGREQYFGPGTRLTVT.

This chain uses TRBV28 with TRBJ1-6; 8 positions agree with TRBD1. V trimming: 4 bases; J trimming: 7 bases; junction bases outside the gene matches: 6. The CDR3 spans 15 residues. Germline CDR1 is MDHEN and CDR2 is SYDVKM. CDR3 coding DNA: TGTGCCAGCAGTTCCTCCCGACAGGGGAATTCACCCCTCCACTTT. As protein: CASSSSRQGNSPLHF. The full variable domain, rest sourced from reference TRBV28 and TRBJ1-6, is DVKVTQSSRYLVKRTGEKVFLECVQDMDHENMFWYRQDPGLGLRLIYFSYDVKMKEKGDIPEGYSVSREKKERFSLILESASTNQTSMYLCASSSSRQGNSPLHFGNGTRLTVT.

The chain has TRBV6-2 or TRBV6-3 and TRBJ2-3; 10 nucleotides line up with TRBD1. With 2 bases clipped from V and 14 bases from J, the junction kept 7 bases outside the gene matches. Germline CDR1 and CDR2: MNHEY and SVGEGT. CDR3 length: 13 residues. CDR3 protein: CASSYGGRDRGYF. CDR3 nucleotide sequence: TGTGCCAGCAGTTACGGGGGCCGGGACAGGGGGTATTTT.

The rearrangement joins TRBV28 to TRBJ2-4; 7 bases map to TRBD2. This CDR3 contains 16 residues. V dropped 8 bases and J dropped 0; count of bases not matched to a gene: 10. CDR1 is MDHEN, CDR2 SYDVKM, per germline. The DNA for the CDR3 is TGTGCCAGCCTGCCGACGGGGGGTATAGCCAAAAACATTCAGTACTTC. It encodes CASLPTGGIAKNIQYF.

CDR3 DNA sequence: TGTGCCAGCAGCTTTAGACAGAACACTGAAGCTTTCTTT. Translated: CASSFRQNTEAFF. The V and J genes are TRBV11-2 and TRBJ1-1; the D is unclear. The CDR3 is 13 residues long. The germline gives CDR1 SGHAT, CDR2 FQNNGV. With 3 bases removed from V and 1 base from J, the gap between germline ends came to 6 bases.

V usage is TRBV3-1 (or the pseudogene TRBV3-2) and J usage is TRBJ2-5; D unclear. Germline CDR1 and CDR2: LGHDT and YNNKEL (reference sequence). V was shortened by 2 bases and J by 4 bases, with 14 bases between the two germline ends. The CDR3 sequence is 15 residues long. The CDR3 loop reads CASSQPPRSRETQYF. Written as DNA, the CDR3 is TGTGCCAGCAGCCAACCCCCTCGTTCCCGAGAGACCCAGTACTTC.

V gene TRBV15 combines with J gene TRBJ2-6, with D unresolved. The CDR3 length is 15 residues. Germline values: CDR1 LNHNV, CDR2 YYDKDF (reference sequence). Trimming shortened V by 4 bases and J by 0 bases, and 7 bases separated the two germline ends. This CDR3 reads CATSTRDSGANVLTF. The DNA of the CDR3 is TGTGCCACCAGCACGAGAGACTCTGGGGCCAACGTCCTGACTTTC. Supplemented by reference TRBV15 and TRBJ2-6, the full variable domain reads DAMVIQNPRYQVTQFGKPVTLSCSQTLNHNVMYWYQQKSSQAPKLLFHYYDKDFNNEADTPDNFQSRRPNTSFCFLDIRSPGLGDTAMYLCATSTRDSGANVLTFGAGSRLTVL.

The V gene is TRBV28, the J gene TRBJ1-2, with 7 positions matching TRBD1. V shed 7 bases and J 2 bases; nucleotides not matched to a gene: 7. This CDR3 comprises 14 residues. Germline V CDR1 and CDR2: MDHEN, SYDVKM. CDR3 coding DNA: TGTGCCAGCAATACACAGGGGAGAAACTATGGCTACACCTTC. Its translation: CASNTQGRNYGYTF.

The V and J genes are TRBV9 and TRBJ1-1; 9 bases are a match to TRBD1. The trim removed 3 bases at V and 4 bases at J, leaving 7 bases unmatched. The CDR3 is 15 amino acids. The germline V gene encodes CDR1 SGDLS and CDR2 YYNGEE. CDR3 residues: CASSAVQGASTEAFF. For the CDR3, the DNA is TGTGCCAGCAGCGCCGTACAGGGGGCGAGCACTGAAGCTTTCTTT.

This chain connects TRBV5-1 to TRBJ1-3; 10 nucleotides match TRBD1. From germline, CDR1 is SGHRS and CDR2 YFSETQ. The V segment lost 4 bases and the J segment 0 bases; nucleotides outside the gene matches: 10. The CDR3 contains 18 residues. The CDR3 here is CASSPGTGDLSSGNTIYF. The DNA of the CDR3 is TGCGCCAGCAGCCCAGGGACAGGGGATTTGAGCTCTGGAAACACCATATATTTT.

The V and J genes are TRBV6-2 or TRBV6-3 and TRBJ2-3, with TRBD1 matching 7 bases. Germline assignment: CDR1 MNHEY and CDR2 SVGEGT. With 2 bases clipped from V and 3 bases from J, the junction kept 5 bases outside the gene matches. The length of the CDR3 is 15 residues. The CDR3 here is CASSYDRESTDTQYF. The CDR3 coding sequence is TGTGCCAGCAGTTACGACAGGGAGAGTACAGATACGCAGTATTTT.

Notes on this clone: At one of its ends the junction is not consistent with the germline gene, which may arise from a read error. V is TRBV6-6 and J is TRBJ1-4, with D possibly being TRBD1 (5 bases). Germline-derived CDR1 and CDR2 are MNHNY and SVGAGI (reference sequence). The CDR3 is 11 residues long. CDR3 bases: TGTGCCAGCAGTTACAACCGGGACGTCACTTTT. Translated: CASSYNRDVTF.

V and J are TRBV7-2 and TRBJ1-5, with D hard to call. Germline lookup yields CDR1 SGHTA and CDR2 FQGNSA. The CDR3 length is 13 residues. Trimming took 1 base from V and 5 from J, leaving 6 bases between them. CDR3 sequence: CASSLVSYQPQHF. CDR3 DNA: TGTGCCAGCAGCTTAGTATCTTATCAGCCCCAGCATTTT.

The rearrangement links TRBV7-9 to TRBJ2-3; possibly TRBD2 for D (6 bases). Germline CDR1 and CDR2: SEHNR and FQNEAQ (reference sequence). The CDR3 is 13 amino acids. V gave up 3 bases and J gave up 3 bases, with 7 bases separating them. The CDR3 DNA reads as TGTGCCAGCAGCTTCGGGGGTACAGATACGCAGTATTTT. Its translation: CASSFGGTDTQYF.

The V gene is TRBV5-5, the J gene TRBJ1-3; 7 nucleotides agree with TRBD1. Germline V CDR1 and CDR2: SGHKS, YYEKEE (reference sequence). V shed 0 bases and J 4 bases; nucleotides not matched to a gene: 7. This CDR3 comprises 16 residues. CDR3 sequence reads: CASSLEGQRRGNTIYF. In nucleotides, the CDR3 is TGTGCCAGCAGCTTGGAGGGACAGAGGAGGGGAAACACCATATATTTT.

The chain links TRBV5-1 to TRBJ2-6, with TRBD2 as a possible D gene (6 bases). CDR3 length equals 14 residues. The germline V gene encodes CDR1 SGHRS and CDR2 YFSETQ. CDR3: CASGRLSGANVLTF. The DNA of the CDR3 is TGCGCAAGCGGGCGTCTCTCTGGGGCCAACGTCCTGACTTTC.

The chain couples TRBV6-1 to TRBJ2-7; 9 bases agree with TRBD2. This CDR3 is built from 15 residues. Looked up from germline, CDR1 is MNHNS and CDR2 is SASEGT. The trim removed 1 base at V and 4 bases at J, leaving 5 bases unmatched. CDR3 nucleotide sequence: TGTGCCAGCAGTGAAGAGGTTAGCGGGGGTTACGAGCAGTACTTC. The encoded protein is CASSEEVSGGYEQYF.

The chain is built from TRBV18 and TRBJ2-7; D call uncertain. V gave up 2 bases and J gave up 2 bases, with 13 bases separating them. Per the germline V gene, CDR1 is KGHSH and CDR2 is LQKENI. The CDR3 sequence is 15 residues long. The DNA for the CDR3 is TGTGCCAGCTCACCAACGCCGTCGATGACCTACGAGCAGTACTTC. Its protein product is CASSPTPSMTYEQYF.